A single sample gave rise to the 10 T cell receptor beta chains below, sequenced in a study of blood T cell repertoires in COVID-19. TCRdb's copy holds only in-frame clones and misses some; the assay was immunoSEQ multiplex PCR. Of 300,000 to 400,000 clones in the sample, over 80% were seen once. The sequenced sample was peripheral blood. All receptors come from a woman aged 45-65 years with COVID-19, enrolled during active disease.

The chain is built from TRBV24-1 and TRBJ2-1; 8 bases are a match to TRBD2. V lost 0 bases to trimming and J lost 8 bases; unmatched junction nucleotides: 17. The CDR3 consists of 19 residues. CDR1 and CDR2 (germline): KGHDR, SFDVKD. The CDR3 here is CATSDLRVSGGGLGYEQFF. CDR3 nucleotides: TGTGCCACCAGTGATTTGCGAGTTTCAGGCGGGGGGTTGGGATATGAGCAGTTCTTC.

The rearrangement joins TRBV9 to TRBJ1-5, with 8 bases lining up with TRBD1. The CDR3 runs to 15 residues. Trimming took 3 bases from V and 6 from J; bases not matched to a gene: 8. CDR1 is SGDLS and CDR2 is YYNGEE in the germline V gene. In DNA, the CDR3 is TGTGCCAGCAGCGAATACAGGGGGGTGAGTCAGCCCCAGCATTTT. Translated, it gives CASSEYRGVSQPQHF.

The gene calls are TRBV7-2 and TRBJ1-1; a weak D match, TRBD1 (5 bases). V dropped 4 bases and J dropped 1 base, with 7 bases sitting between them. This CDR3 is 13 amino acids long. The germline CDR1 and CDR2 sequences are SGHTA and FQGNSA. CDR3 in DNA: TGTGCCAGCAGCTGGGGGGGGAACACTGAAGCTTTCTTT. Translating it yields CASSWGGNTEAFF. The whole variable domain, remainder taken from reference TRBV7-2 and TRBJ1-1, is GAGVSQSPSNKVTEKGKDVELRCDPISGHTALYWYRQSLGQGLEFLIYFQGNSAPDKSGLPSDRFSAERTGGSVSTLTIQRTQQEDSAVYLCASSWGGNTEAFFGQGTRLTVV.

This sequence joins TRBV19 and TRBJ2-7, with TRBD2 as a possible D gene (5 bases). V was trimmed by 6 bases and J by 7 bases, leaving 19 bases between them. CDR3 length: 14 residues. Germline V CDR1 and CDR2: LNHDA, SQIVND (reference sequence). The CDR3 DNA reads TGTGCCAGTAGCCTGAATGGGCGCAGAGGGGAGCAGTACTTC. Translated: CASSLNGRRGEQYF.

The chain has TRBV28 and TRBJ2-5, with a weak D call TRBD2 (5 bases). The CDR3 extends over 12 amino acids. With 8 bases removed from V and 3 bases from J, the gap between germline ends came to 10 bases. The germline CDR1 and CDR2 sequences are MDHEN and SYDVKM. The CDR3 DNA sequence: TGTGCCAGCTATAGCGTCGAAGAGACCCAGTACTTC. Its protein product is CASYSVEETQYF. Complete variable domain (other parts from reference TRBV28 and TRBJ2-5): DVKVTQSSRYLVKRTGEKVFLECVQDMDHENMFWYRQDPGLGLRLIYFSYDVKMKEKGDIPEGYSVSREKKERFSLILESASTNQTSMYLCASYSVEETQYFGPGTRLLVL.

The V call is TRBV3-1 (or the pseudogene TRBV3-2), the J call TRBJ2-5; D ambiguous. Between the trimmed V and J ends, which lost 4 bases and 1 base, there was a span of 10 bases. The CDR3 length is 14 residues. The germline V gene encodes CDR1 LGHDT and CDR2 YNNKEL (reference sequence). The CDR3: CASSLSGSQETQYF. DNA of the CDR3: TGTGCCAGCAGCCTGTCAGGATCCCAAGAGACCCAGTACTTC.

The rearrangement joins TRBV7-3 to TRBJ1-1; D remains ambiguous. The CDR3 consists of 17 residues. Trimming left V 2 bases short and J 6 bases short, with 22 bases between. Germline CDR1 reads SGHTA; CDR2 reads FQGTGA. DNA of the CDR3: TGTGCCAGCAGCTTACGAGGCCTAGGAGGAGGGAATGCTGAAGCTTTCTTT. Translating gives CASSLRGLGGGNAEAFF.

This chain joins TRBV3-1 (or the pseudogene TRBV3-2) and TRBJ1-3, with TRBD1 matching 9 bases. The germline CDR1 and CDR2 sequences are LGHDT and YNNKEL (reference sequence). The CDR3 length is 13 residues. The V segment lost 5 bases and the J segment 6 bases; nucleotides outside the gene matches: 2. In DNA form, the CDR3 reads TGTGCCAGCAGCGTACAGGGGGCAAACACCATATATTTT. It is translated as CASSVQGANTIYF.

The chain combines TRBV11-3 with TRBJ1-1; a weak D match, TRBD1 (6 bases). Germline V gene sequence: CDR1 SGHNT, CDR2 YENEEA. This CDR3 spans 14 amino acids. Trimming cost V 9 bases and J 7 bases, with 21 bases left between them. Here the CDR3 reads CASMILQGFLEAFF. As DNA, the CDR3 is TGTGCCAGTATGATCCTACAGGGCTTCCTTGAAGCTTTCTTT.

J is TRBJ1-1 and V is TRBV11-2; TRBD1 is a possible D gene (5 bases). CDR3 length: 14 amino acids. V was pared by 3 bases and J by 1 base, with 9 bases between. CDR1 SGHAT and CDR2 FQNNGV come from the germline V gene. CDR3 sequence: CASSFLRGNTEAFF. The DNA of the CDR3 is TGTGCCAGCAGCTTCCTAAGGGGGAACACTGAAGCTTTCTTT.